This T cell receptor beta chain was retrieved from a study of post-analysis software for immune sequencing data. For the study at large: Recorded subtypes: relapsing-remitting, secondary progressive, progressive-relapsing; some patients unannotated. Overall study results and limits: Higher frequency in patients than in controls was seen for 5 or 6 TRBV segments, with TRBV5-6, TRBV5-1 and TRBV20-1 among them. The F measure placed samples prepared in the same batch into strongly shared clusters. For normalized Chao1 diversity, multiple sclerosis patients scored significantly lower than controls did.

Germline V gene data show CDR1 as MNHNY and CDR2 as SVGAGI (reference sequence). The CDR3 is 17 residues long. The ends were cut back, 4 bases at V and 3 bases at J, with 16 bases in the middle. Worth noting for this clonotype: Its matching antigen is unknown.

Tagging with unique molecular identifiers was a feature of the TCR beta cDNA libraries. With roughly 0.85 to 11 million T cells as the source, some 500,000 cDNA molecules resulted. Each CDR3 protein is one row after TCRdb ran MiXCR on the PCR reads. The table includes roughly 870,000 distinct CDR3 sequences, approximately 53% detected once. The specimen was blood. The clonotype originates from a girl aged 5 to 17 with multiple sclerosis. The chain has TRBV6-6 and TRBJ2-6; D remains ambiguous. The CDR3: CASSSPKLPHGANVLTF. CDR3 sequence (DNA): TGTGCCAGCAGTTCCCCCAAGCTCCCGCATGGGGCCAACGTCCTGACTTTC.